These 29 T cell receptor beta chains were sequenced from one sample in a study of CD8+ T cells in alopecia areata. The authors extracted RNA and reverse transcribed it into cDNA as the sequencing template. Sequencing was performed with immunoSEQ multiplex PCR; in TCRdb, only in-frame clones are kept and a portion is missing. The table includes about 210,000 clones, over 60% detected once. As for treatment: oral pan-JAK inhibitor, 5-10 mg twice daily. The sequenced sample was CD4+ T cells sorted from blood, obtained at week 4, from a patient treated with tofacitinib. These receptor sequences come from a human donor with alopecia areata.

This chain connects TRBV2 to TRBJ2-5; perhaps TRBD1 as D (5 bases). Germline values: CDR1 SNHLY, CDR2 FYNNEI. CDR3 size: 14 residues. The V and J ends lost 6 bases and 1 base respectively, with 12 bases between them. This CDR3 is CASSLDSLQETQYF. CDR3 sequence (DNA): TGTGCCAGCAGCCTCGACAGCCTCCAAGAGACCCAGTACTTC.

Note on this clone: Germline is not matched at one junction end, which may reflect a read error. J is TRBJ1-3 and V is TRBV30; the D gene is possibly TRBD1 (6 bases). The CDR3 has 17 amino acids. The germline gives CDR1 GTSNPN, CDR2 SVGIG (reference sequence). CDR3 in DNA: TGTGCCTGGAGTTGGGCAGGGGCTGATAGCTCTGGGAACACCATATATTTT. It translates to CAWSWAGADSSGNTIYF.

V gene TRBV10-3 combines with J gene TRBJ2-1; D unresolved. Trimming left V 3 bases short and J 1 base short, with 10 bases between. The germline gives CDR1 ENHRY, CDR2 SYGVKD. There are 15 residues in the CDR3. The CDR3 here is CAISDRQTSYNEQFF. CDR3 in DNA: TGTGCCATCAGTGATAGGCAGACATCCTACAATGAGCAGTTCTTC.

As to this clone: This CDR3 is also generated by other DNA sequences in the sample. V gene TRBV29-1 combines with J gene TRBJ2-3; TRBD2 aligns across 8 bases. The CDR3 sequence is 14 residues long. Germline-derived CDR1 and CDR2 are SQVTM and ANQGSEA. V was pared by 3 bases and J by 0 bases, with 2 bases of the junction left unmatched. The CDR3 region has the DNA TGCAGCGTTGAGTCTAGCGGGAGCACAGATACGCAGTATTTT. It specifies CSVESSGSTDTQYF.

In this sample, this clone turned up a few times. The V call is TRBV7-9, the J call TRBJ1-1; perhaps TRBD1 as D (5 bases). Germline V gives CDR1 SEHNR, CDR2 FQNEAQ (reference sequence). V lost 1 base and J lost 5, with 11 bases in between. The CDR3 has 14 residues. The CDR3 spells CASSLDLEGTEAFF. The CDR3 DNA follows: TGTGCCAGCAGCTTAGACCTCGAGGGGACTGAAGCTTTCTTT.

V usage is TRBV25-1 and J usage is TRBJ1-2, with D hard to call. This CDR3 contains 12 residues. The V end was cut by 5 bases, the J end by 6 bases, with 10 bases between. Germline V CDR1 and CDR2: MGHDK, SYGVNS. CDR3 DNA: TGTGCCAGCAGTTCCCTTTCCCATGGCTACACCTTC. Its protein product is CASSSLSHGYTF.

The chain uses TRBV7-9 and TRBJ1-5; TRBD1 might be the D (5 bases). Trimming cost V 5 bases and J 5 bases, with 7 bases left between them. The CDR3 covers 12 residues. Germline V CDR1 and CDR2: SEHNR, FQNEAQ (reference sequence). CDR3 DNA: TGTGCCAGCAGCCAGACAGATCAGCCCCAGCATTTT. Its protein is CASSQTDQPQHF.

The count of this clone is one. The rearrangement links TRBV6-6 to TRBJ2-3; a weak D match, TRBD2 (7 bases). V lost 3 bases to trimming and J lost 5 bases, with 12 bases between them. The CDR3 spans 14 residues. Germline V gene sequence: CDR1 MNHNY, CDR2 SVGAGI (reference sequence). CDR3 sequence reads: CASSYRGALDTQYF. As DNA, the CDR3 is TGTGCCAGCAGTTATCGGGGGGCCCTAGATACGCAGTATTTT.

The chain couples TRBV4-3 to TRBJ2-2; the D is unclear. V dropped 2 bases and J dropped 9 bases, with 13 bases sitting between them. The CDR3 contains 14 residues. Germline V lookup: CDR1 LGHNA, CDR2 YSLEER. In DNA form, the CDR3 reads TGCGCCAGCAGCCAAATCGAGTATAAACGGGAGCTGTTTTTT. Encoded protein: CASSQIEYKRELFF.

DNA for the CDR3: TGTGCCAGCAGCTTCCCGGCGGGCTATGGCTACACCTTC. Protein: CASSFPAGYGYTF. The chain combines TRBV5-6 with TRBJ1-2; D not resolved. CDR3 length: 13 amino acids. Trimming removed 2 bases at V and 4 bases at J, with 9 bases between. Germline V gives CDR1 SGHDT, CDR2 YYEEEE.

The rearrangement links TRBV5-1 to TRBJ2-7, with D hard to call. V was shortened by 5 bases and J by 1 base, with 13 bases between the two germline ends. Germline V gives CDR1 SGHRS, CDR2 YFSETQ. The CDR3 sequence is 14 residues long. CDR3 DNA sequence: TGCGCCAGCAGTATCTACAAAAGTTCCTACGAGCAGTACTTC. This translates into CASSIYKSSYEQYF. The variable domain in full, completed from reference TRBV5-1 and TRBJ2-7, reads KAGVTQTPRYLIKTRGQQVTLSCSPISGHRSVSWYQQTPGQGLQFLFEYFSETQRNKGNFPGRFSGRQFSNSRSEMNVSTLELGDSALYLCASSIYKSSYEQYFGPGTRLTVT.

V gene TRBV7-3 combines with J gene TRBJ2-3, with TRBD1 matching 8 bases. The CDR3 runs 14 residues. J lost 2 bases, V lost 6 bases, and 4 bases had no gene match. CDR1 is SGHTA and CDR2 is FQGTGA in the germline V gene. The DNA of the CDR3 is TGTGCCAGCAGTAGGACAGGGAACACAGATACGCAGTATTTT. Protein sequence: CASSRTGNTDTQYF. The full variable domain, its missing parts supplied by reference TRBV7-3 and TRBJ2-3, is GAGVSQTPSNKVTEKGKYVELRCDPISGHTALYWYRQSLGQGPEFLIYFQGTGAADDSGLPNDRFFAVRPEGSVSTLKIQRTERGDSAVYLCASSRTGNTDTQYFGPGTRLTVL.

This chain links TRBV4-2 with TRBJ2-3; D not resolved. Per the germline V gene, CDR1 is LGHNA and CDR2 is YNFKEQ. The CDR3 extends over 14 amino acids. The ends were cut back, 1 base at V and 2 bases at J, with 7 bases in the middle. In nucleotides, the CDR3 is TGTGCCAGCAGCCAAGGGGCGCTCACAGATACGCAGTATTTT. Its translation: CASSQGALTDTQYF.

The genes are TRBV2 and TRBJ2-2; D ambiguous. Trimming removed 1 base at V and 4 bases at J, with 10 bases between. Per the germline V gene, CDR1 is SNHLY and CDR2 is FYNNEI. The CDR3 is 15 amino acids. The CDR3 spells CASSEVRVSTGELFF. The DNA of the CDR3 is TGTGCCAGCAGTGAAGTACGGGTATCCACCGGGGAGCTGTTTTTT.

This chain connects TRBV15 to TRBJ1-5; possible D gene TRBD1, 5 bases. The V gene's germline CDR1 is LNHNV and CDR2 YYDKDF (reference sequence). The CDR3 spans 12 residues. V was trimmed by 3 bases and J by 8 bases, leaving 8 bases between them. CDR3 bases: TGTGCCACCAGCAGCCGAGGGGAGCCCCAGCATTTT. This sequence encodes CATSSRGEPQHF.

The CDR3 sequence: CASRQRVKETQYF. The CDR3 nucleotides are TGTGCCAGCAGACAAAGGGTGAAAGAGACCCAGTACTTC. The chain links TRBV27 to TRBJ2-5; unclear D gene. Per germline, CDR1 MNHEY and CDR2 SMNVEV (reference sequence). CDR3 size: 13 residues. The ends were cut back, 6 bases at V and 3 bases at J, with 11 bases in the middle.

This chain joins TRBV9 and TRBJ2-5, with 10 bases matching TRBD2. Trimming removed 0 bases from V and 4 bases from J; junction bases left unmatched: 3. The CDR3 consists of 15 residues. Looked up from germline, CDR1 is SGDLS and CDR2 is YYNGEE. In DNA form, the CDR3 reads TGTGCCAGCAGCGTAGAGGGGACTAGCGTAGAGACCCAGTACTTC. Its translation is CASSVEGTSVETQYF.

This rearrangement joins TRBV29-1 to TRBJ1-3; TRBD1 matches at 9 bases. Germline loops: CDR1 SQVTM, CDR2 ANQGSEA. V was clipped by 6 bases and J by 4 bases; unmatched bases: 4. CDR3 length equals 13 residues. CDR3 DNA: TGCAGCGTGCACAGGGGGCCCGGAAACACCATATATTTT. It yields the protein CSVHRGPGNTIYF.

V usage is TRBV30 and J usage is TRBJ2-2, with a weak D call TRBD1 (6 bases). The germline V gene has CDR1 GTSNPN and CDR2 SVGIG (reference sequence). V was shortened by 8 bases and J by 2 bases, with 9 bases between the two germline ends. CDR3 size: 12 residues. The CDR3 DNA reads TGTGCCCGGGGACATAACACCGGGGAGCTGTTTTTT. It is translated as CARGHNTGELFF.

The V call is TRBV2, the J call TRBJ1-5, with 8 nucleotides matching TRBD1. The CDR3 is 17 amino acids. Germline V gives CDR1 SNHLY, CDR2 FYNNEI. Losses at the gene ends were 9 bases for V and 7 bases for J; bases not matched to a gene: 20. Here the CDR3 DNA reads TGTGCCAGTGGTCAGTCCCGAGACAGGGGAGGACGGCAGCCCCAGCATTTT. This gives the protein CASGQSRDRGGRQPQHF.

This clone was detected only once. The V gene is TRBV4-1, the J gene TRBJ2-5; unclear D gene. Germline CDR1 and CDR2: MGHRA and YSYEKL. The CDR3 runs 13 residues. Deletions cut 4 bases from V and 7 bases from J, with 13 bases between. CDR3 in DNA: TGCGCCAGCAGCCCTCCCCCACTGTGGACCCAGTACTTC. Protein: CASSPPPLWTQYF.

The V call is TRBV5-6, the J call TRBJ1-2, with 7 positions matching TRBD1. The CDR3 runs 14 residues. Germline V gives CDR1 SGHDT, CDR2 YYEEEE. Unmatched junction bases numbered 10, after V lost 5 bases and J lost 6 bases. CDR3 loop: CASRITGQSDGYTF. The CDR3 DNA follows: TGTGCCAGCAGGATCACGGGACAGTCGGATGGCTACACCTTC.

The V and J genes are TRBV29-1 and TRBJ2-3; 8 bases line up with TRBD2. Germline loops: CDR1 SQVTM, CDR2 ANQGSEA. The J segment lost 0 bases and the V segment lost 8 bases, leaving 4 bases of the junction unmatched. CDR3 size: 13 residues. CDR3 bases: TGCAGCACTAGCGGAGTCAGCACAGATACGCAGTATTTT. Its translation is CSTSGVSTDTQYF.

The chain uses TRBV28 and TRBJ1-1; D is perhaps TRBD1 (5 bases). Germline V gene lookup returns CDR1 MDHEN and CDR2 SYDVKM. Between the trimmed V and J ends, which lost 6 bases and 1 base, there was a span of 15 bases. The CDR3 spans 15 residues. CDR3 residues: CASRGPGGSNTEAFF. The CDR3 bases are TGTGCCAGCAGGGGCCCGGGGGGGTCGAACACTGAAGCTTTCTTT.

The V gene is TRBV6-6, the J gene TRBJ2-2; D remains ambiguous. This CDR3 has 11 amino acids. Germline V CDR1 and CDR2: MNHNY, SVGAGI (reference sequence). V dropped 7 bases and J dropped 4 bases, with 4 bases sitting between them. The CDR3 DNA reads TGTGCCAGCACTAGCACCGGGGAGCTGTTTTTT. This codes for CASTSTGELFF.

V and J are TRBV7-2 and TRBJ1-1; D might be TRBD1 (6 bases). CDR1 and CDR2 from the germline V gene are SGHTA and FQGNSA. The ends were cut back, 5 bases at V and 0 bases at J, with 19 bases in the middle. This CDR3 region has 17 residues. The CDR3 bases are TGTGCCAGCAGCCAGGCGGTTGGGGGCTCAATGAACACTGAAGCTTTCTTT. Protein: CASSQAVGGSMNTEAFF. Together with reference TRBV7-2 and TRBJ1-1, the CDR3 gives the full variable domain: GAGVSQSPSNKVTEKGKDVELRCDPISGHTALYWYRQSLGQGLEFLIYFQGNSAPDKSGLPSDRFSAERTGGSVSTLTIQRTQQEDSAVYLCASSQAVGGSMNTEAFFGQGTRLTVV.

V gene TRBV10-3 combines with J gene TRBJ2-3; D may be TRBD1 or TRBD2 (5 bases each). Trimming took off 9 bases at V and 5 bases at J, with 15 bases between the two ends. The germline V gene has CDR1 ENHRY and CDR2 SYGVKD. The CDR3 sequence is 13 residues long. The DNA for the CDR3 is TGTGCCATTTGGGGACCCTCAGTAGATACGCAGTATTTT. Protein product: CAIWGPSVDTQYF.

This clone was seen a few times. The chain recombines TRBV6-5 with TRBJ1-1; tentative D call: TRBD1 (5 bases). Trimming shortened V by 7 bases and J by 4 bases, and 19 bases separated the two germline ends. The CDR3 is made up of 15 amino acids. The germline V gene has CDR1 MNHEY and CDR2 SVGAGI. The CDR3 loop reads CASIGHPDYGTEAFF. CDR3 nucleotides: TGTGCCAGCATCGGACACCCTGATTACGGCACTGAAGCTTTCTTT.

V is TRBV6-6 and J is TRBJ2-2, with 8 bases matching TRBD2. V shed 3 bases, J shed 7 bases, and the junction held 7 bases outside the gene matches. Looked up from germline, CDR1 is MNHNY and CDR2 is SVGAGI (reference sequence). The CDR3 loop spans 15 amino acids. The DNA of the CDR3 is TGTGCCAGCAGTTATCTCGGGGGGGCCGGCGGGGAGCTGTTTTTT. Protein: CASSYLGGAGGELFF.